What follows are 26 T cell receptor beta chains derived from one specimen sequenced in a study of T cell responses to AZD1222 COVID-19 vaccine. Clones were read by immunoSEQ multiplex PCR, and TCRdb kept only the in-frame ones, dropping some. This sample yields some 130,000 clones, of which around 90% are seen a single time; more than 1% belongs to the top ten. Here the sequenced sample was peripheral blood, taken 28 days after the second AZD1222 dose. Source of these receptors: an adult who received the AZD1222 COVID-19 vaccine.

The chain couples TRBV30 to TRBJ2-2; 15 bases align to TRBD2. Trimming cost V 2 bases and J 5 bases; bases outside gene matches: 3. Germline assignment: CDR1 GTSNPN and CDR2 SVGIG (reference sequence). CDR3 size: 16 residues. CDR3 nucleotides: TGTGCCTGGAGTCCCGGACTAGCGGGAGGGACCGGGGAGCTGTTTTTT. Its translation: CAWSPGLAGGTGELFF.

The V and J genes are TRBV6-5 and TRBJ1-1; possibly TRBD1 for D (6 bases). Germline CDR1 and CDR2: MNHEY and SVGAGI. CDR3 size: 14 residues. Trimming shortened V by 6 bases and J by 5 bases, and 16 bases separated the two germline ends. CDR3 nucleotide sequence: TGTGCCAGCAGGCGCACCATAACAGGGACTGAAGCTTTCTTT. Translating it yields CASRRTITGTEAFF.

The rearrangement joins TRBV7-2 to TRBJ2-7, with D perhaps matching TRBD2 (5 bases). V was shortened by 4 bases and J by 6 bases, with 13 bases between the two germline ends. This CDR3 is 13 amino acids long. Germline V gene data show CDR1 as SGHTA and CDR2 as FQGNSA. CDR3 protein: CASSSTSFGEQYF. For the CDR3, the DNA is TGTGCCAGCAGCTCCACTAGTTTCGGCGAGCAGTACTTC.

CDR3 nucleotide sequence: TGCGCCAGCAACCCGGGGACTAGCGGGAACACCGGGGAGCTGTTTTTT. Protein product: CASNPGTSGNTGELFF. V usage is TRBV5-1 and J usage is TRBJ2-2, with 11 bases lining up with TRBD2. This CDR3 has 16 residues. V dropped 6 bases and J dropped 1; count of bases not matched to a gene: 5. Germline V gives CDR1 SGHRS, CDR2 YFSETQ.

This clone was seen only a few times. The chain recombines TRBV5-1 with TRBJ2-3, with 8 bases aligning to TRBD2. Germline V gene sequence: CDR1 SGHRS, CDR2 YFSETQ. With 1 base clipped from V and 2 bases from J, the junction kept 9 bases outside the gene matches. The CDR3 length is 17 residues. CDR3 region: CASSLLFTGGNTDTQYF. The CDR3 DNA reads as TGCGCCAGCAGCTTGCTTTTTACGGGAGGGAACACAGATACGCAGTATTTT.

This clone was seen a single time. The chain employs TRBV28 and TRBJ1-5; weak D call: TRBD1 (5 bases). This CDR3 has 16 amino acids. CDR1 and CDR2 from the germline V gene are MDHEN and SYDVKM. The V gene lost 10 bases and the J gene lost 0 bases, with 19 bases spanning the gap. The CDR3 here is CATHWGGAGSNQPQHF. DNA for the CDR3: TGTGCCACCCATTGGGGGGGAGCCGGTAGCAATCAGCCCCAGCATTTT.

This clone was seen only a few times. The chain carries TRBV19 and TRBJ1-2; 11 bases are a match to TRBD1. The V gene's germline CDR1 is LNHDA and CDR2 SQIVND (reference sequence). J lost 6 bases, V lost 6 bases, and 15 bases had no gene match. The CDR3 contains 17 residues. The DNA for the CDR3 is TGTGCCAGTAGCTTACCGGGACAGGGGGTTAGAGGGAATGGCTACACCTTC. Translation: CASSLPGQGVRGNGYTF.

The rearrangement joins TRBV3-1 (or the pseudogene TRBV3-2) to TRBJ2-7, with D perhaps TRBD1 (5 bases). Germline CDR1 is LGHDT and CDR2 is YNNKEL (reference sequence). Trimming left V 3 bases short and J 6 bases short, with 9 bases between. The CDR3 is 12 amino acids. CDR3 loop: CASSHRQLEQYF. DNA for the CDR3: TGTGCCAGCAGCCACCGACAGCTCGAGCAGTACTTC.

The sample holds a few counts of this clone. The chain links TRBV2 to TRBJ1-2; D not resolved. The germline gives CDR1 SNHLY, CDR2 FYNNEI. Between the trimmed V and J ends, which lost 2 bases and 4 bases, there was a span of 14 bases. CDR3 length: 15 residues. Written as DNA, the CDR3 is TGTGCCAGCAGTGAACCAAAGACCTATCTCTATGGCTACACCTTC. Translation gives CASSEPKTYLYGYTF.

This chain connects TRBV5-6 to TRBJ1-1; D is unclear. Per the germline V gene, CDR1 is SGHDT and CDR2 is YYEEEE. Trimming stripped 1 base from V and 11 bases from J, with 9 bases between. CDR3 size: 11 residues. CDR3 residues: CASSLRPMAFF. The CDR3 region has the DNA TGTGCCAGCAGCTTGCGGCCAATGGCTTTCTTT.

The chain couples TRBV19 to TRBJ2-7; 7 nucleotides match TRBD2. The CDR3 sequence is 14 residues long. The germline V gene has CDR1 LNHDA and CDR2 SQIVND (reference sequence). J was trimmed by 2 bases and V by 7 bases; bases with no gene match: 8. CDR3 sequence reads: CASKYGTTAYEQYF. CDR3 DNA sequence: TGTGCCAGTAAATACGGGACTACGGCCTACGAGCAGTACTTC. Supplemented by reference TRBV19 and TRBJ2-7, the full variable domain reads DGGITQSPKYLFRKEGQNVTLSCEQNLNHDAMYWYRQDPGQGLRLIYYSQIVNDFQKGDIAEGYSVSREKKESFPLTVTSAQKNPTAFYLCASKYGTTAYEQYFGPGTRLTVT.

This CDR3 reads CASSKTGINEKLFF. Here the CDR3 DNA reads TGTGCCAGTAGTAAGACAGGGATTAATGAAAAACTGTTTTTT. J is TRBJ1-4 and V is TRBV19, with TRBD1 matching 7 bases. The CDR3 contains 14 residues. From germline, CDR1 is LNHDA and CDR2 SQIVND (reference sequence). Unmatched junction bases numbered 3, after V lost 4 bases and J lost 4 bases.

The gene calls are TRBV9 and TRBJ1-2; 7 nucleotides line up with TRBD1. Germline-derived CDR1 and CDR2 are SGDLS and YYNGEE. This CDR3 contains 14 residues. The junction had 8 bases not matched to a gene; V was cut back by 4 bases and J by 5 bases. CDR3 residues: CASSPRTGLYGYTF. CDR3 nucleotides: TGTGCCAGCAGCCCGAGGACAGGTCTTTATGGCTACACCTTC.

The chain couples TRBV7-9 to TRBJ1-1; no reliable D call. The ends were cut back, 0 bases at V and 2 bases at J, with 10 bases in the middle. Germline CDR1 reads SEHNR; CDR2 reads FQNEAQ (reference sequence). The CDR3 runs to 15 residues. The DNA of the CDR3 is TGTGCCAGCAGCTTAGCGTTAGCGGTTAACACTGAAGCTTTCTTT. This gives the protein CASSLALAVNTEAFF.

The genes are TRBV19 and TRBJ2-3, with a possible D match to TRBD1 (5 bases). Germline CDR1 LNHDA, CDR2 SQIVND (reference sequence). Trimming removed 6 bases from V and 2 bases from J, with 18 bases in between. This CDR3 is built from 16 residues. CDR3 bases: TGTGCCAGTAGCCTAACATGGGCAGGGCCCACAGATACGCAGTATTTT. This translates into CASSLTWAGPTDTQYF.

The V and J genes are TRBV29-1 and TRBJ1-1; 11 bases fit TRBD1. J was trimmed by 5 bases and V by 7 bases; bases with no gene match: 6. This CDR3 has 13 amino acids. The V gene's germline CDR1 is SQVTM and CDR2 ANQGSEA. As DNA, the CDR3 is TGCAGCGGGACAGGGGGCGCAGGAACTGAAGCTTTCTTT. This translates into CSGTGGAGTEAFF.

The V and J genes are TRBV28 and TRBJ1-1, with D unclear. Between the trimmed V and J ends, which lost 8 bases and 7 bases, there was a span of 17 bases. The CDR3 length is 13 residues. Germline V gene data show CDR1 as MDHEN and CDR2 as SYDVKM. Here the CDR3 DNA reads TGTGCCAGCGAGAAGGCTTTCTCCCTTGAAGCTTTCTTT. Residues: CASEKAFSLEAFF.

This sequence joins TRBV15 and TRBJ2-1; 8 nucleotides match TRBD2. V shed 0 bases, J shed 7 bases, and the junction held 8 bases outside the gene matches. This CDR3 is 16 amino acids long. Germline V gives CDR1 LNHNV, CDR2 YYDKDF (reference sequence). CDR3: CATSRDGTSLLNEQFF. CDR3 in DNA: TGTGCCACCAGCAGAGATGGGACTAGTCTACTAAATGAGCAGTTCTTC.

This rearrangement joins TRBV5-5 to TRBJ2-1; 10 nucleotides align to TRBD2. Germline CDR1 SGHKS, CDR2 YYEKEE (reference sequence). The CDR3 has 16 residues. Trimming at V came to 1 base and at J to 10 bases, leaving 11 bases not matched to a gene. The CDR3 nucleotides are TGTGCCAGCAGCTTGTTAGCCAGCGGGAGGGCCTGGGAGCAGTTCTTC. It translates to CASSLLASGRAWEQFF. Based on the CDR3 plus reference TRBV5-5 and TRBJ2-1, the full variable domain is DAGVTQSPTHLIKTRGQQVTLRCSPISGHKSVSWYQQVLGQGPQFIFQYYEKEERGRGNFPDRFSARQFPNYSSELNVNALLLGDSALYLCASSLLASGRAWEQFFGPGTRLTVL.

This sequence joins TRBV19 and TRBJ1-4, with 10 positions matching TRBD1. The CDR3 totals 17 residues. The trim removed 4 bases at V and 0 bases at J, leaving 5 bases unmatched. Per the germline V gene, CDR1 is LNHDA and CDR2 is SQIVND (reference sequence). Written as DNA, the CDR3 is TGTGCCAGTAGTAGGGACAGGGGATTCGCAACTAATGAAAAACTGTTTTTT. Amino acid sequence: CASSRDRGFATNEKLFF.

J is TRBJ2-3 and V is TRBV28, with 8 nucleotides matching TRBD2. This CDR3 comprises 19 residues. V gave up 5 bases and J gave up 4 bases; unmatched junction bases: 20. Germline lookup yields CDR1 MDHEN and CDR2 SYDVKM. This CDR3 reads CASSPSERERGWKADTQYF. The CDR3 region has the DNA TGTGCCAGCAGTCCCTCAGAGCGGGAGAGGGGTTGGAAAGCAGATACGCAGTATTTT. Using reference TRBV28 and TRBJ2-3 for the parts outside the CDR3, the full variable domain is DVKVTQSSRYLVKRTGEKVFLECVQDMDHENMFWYRQDPGLGLRLIYFSYDVKMKEKGDIPEGYSVSREKKERFSLILESASTNQTSMYLCASSPSERERGWKADTQYFGPGTRLTVL.

The chain employs TRBV29-1 and TRBJ2-1; the match to TRBD2 covers 10 bases. The CDR3 extends over 18 amino acids. In germline, CDR1 is SQVTM, CDR2 ANQGSEA. The ends lost 4 bases at V and 2 bases at J; junction bases unmatched: 14. CDR3 sequence reads: CSVVLSLLAGAPYNEQFF. CDR3 in DNA: TGCAGCGTTGTATTGTCTTTGCTAGCGGGAGCTCCCTACAATGAGCAGTTCTTC.

The chain carries TRBV2 and TRBJ1-1, with unresolved D. This CDR3 is built from 13 residues. V lost 7 bases and J lost 0, with 9 bases in between. CDR1 is SNHLY, CDR2 FYNNEI, per germline. This CDR3 reads CASTVLLNTEAFF. Here the CDR3 DNA reads TGTGCCAGCACGGTATTATTGAACACTGAAGCTTTCTTT.

This clone was observed a few times. The chain is built from TRBV19 and TRBJ1-5; maybe TRBD1 (6 bases). V lost 5 bases and J lost 2, with 10 bases in between. This CDR3 has 14 residues. From germline, CDR1 is LNHDA and CDR2 SQIVND (reference sequence). CDR3 loop: CASSARGRNQPQHF. The CDR3 DNA reads TGTGCCAGTAGTGCCAGGGGTCGCAATCAGCCCCAGCATTTT. The full variable domain, rest sourced from reference TRBV19 and TRBJ1-5, is DGGITQSPKYLFRKEGQNVTLSCEQNLNHDAMYWYRQDPGQGLRLIYYSQIVNDFQKGDIAEGYSVSREKKESFPLTVTSAQKNPTAFYLCASSARGRNQPQHFGDGTRLSIL.

The chain carries TRBV3-1 (or the pseudogene TRBV3-2) and TRBJ1-3; TRBD1 aligns across 7 bases. Germline CDR1 is LGHDT and CDR2 is YNNKEL (reference sequence). The CDR3 consists of 15 residues. With V trimmed by 4 bases and J by 0 bases, 3 bases remained unmatched. The chain's CDR3 is CASSPRQGSGNTIYF. CDR3 nucleotide sequence: TGTGCCAGCAGCCCCCGACAGGGCTCTGGAAACACCATATATTTT.

The chain carries TRBV7-8 and TRBJ1-6; the D is unclear. CDR1 and CDR2 from the germline V gene are SGHVS and FQNEAQ. This CDR3 is built from 15 residues. The germline V and J ends were trimmed by 0 bases and 4 bases, with 7 bases remaining between them. CDR3 sequence: CASSLARLYNSPLHF. The DNA of the CDR3 is TGTGCCAGCAGCTTAGCCAGATTATATAATTCACCCCTCCACTTT.